Listed below are T cell receptor beta chains from one sample, sequenced in a study of blood T cell repertoires in COVID-19. TCRdb's copy holds only in-frame clones and misses some; the assay was immunoSEQ multiplex PCR. The sample holds about 300,000 clones, around 84% seen once. Sequencing was done on a sample of PBMCs or T cells enriched from blood (not recorded which). The source is a man aged 30-40 years who had recovered from COVID-19. The CDR3 runs from the conserved cysteine through the conserved F or W. The order of the fields is D gene, J gene, CDR3 length, V gene, clone size, CDR3 DNA, CDR3 protein. D genes are given only for firm matches. Size is stated for part of the rows, as once, few or many counts, or as a class when the clone is expanded.

D gene: -; J gene: TRBJ1-2; CDR3 length: 15; V gene: TRBV28; clone size: -; CDR3 DNA: TGTGCCAGCAGTACTTCCCGCGGGCCTCTATATGGCTACACCTTC; CDR3 protein: CASSTSRGPLYGYTF
D gene: TRBD1; J gene: TRBJ2-1; CDR3 length: 14; V gene: TRBV2; clone size: -; CDR3 DNA: TGTGCCGCCCACGACGGGACAGGCTACAATGAGCAGTTCTTC; CDR3 protein: CAAHDGTGYNEQFF
D gene: TRBD1; J gene: TRBJ1-4; CDR3 length: 16; V gene: TRBV11-2; clone size: -; CDR3 DNA: TGTGCCAGCAGCTTCTCAGGGGGCGGCATTGGGGAAAAACTGTTTTTT; CDR3 protein: CASSFSGGGIGEKLFF
D gene: -; J gene: TRBJ1-2; CDR3 length: 13; V gene: TRBV4-2; clone size: -; CDR3 DNA: TGTGCCAGCAGCCAAGGGCGGGGCTATGGCTACACCTTC; CDR3 protein: CASSQGRGYGYTF
D gene: -; J gene: TRBJ2-7; CDR3 length: 16; V gene: TRBV7-8; clone size: -; CDR3 DNA: TGTGCCAGCAGCTTACAGGGTGCGGGAATCTCCTACGAGCAGTACTTC; CDR3 protein: CASSLQGAGISYEQYF
D gene: -; J gene: TRBJ1-6; CDR3 length: 15; V gene: TRBV28; clone size: -; CDR3 DNA: TGTGCCAGCAGTCCCGGATGGGGCGGCAATTCACCCCTCCACTTT; CDR3 protein: CASSPGWGGNSPLHF
D gene: TRBD1; J gene: TRBJ2-6; CDR3 length: 20; V gene: TRBV2; clone size: -; CDR3 DNA: TGTGCCAGCAGTGAAGTGGAGCTAGCAGGGGGTTACTCTGGGGCCAACGTCCTGACTTTC; CDR3 protein: CASSEVELAGGYSGANVLTF
D gene: -; J gene: TRBJ1-1; CDR3 length: 13; V gene: TRBV19; clone size: once; CDR3 DNA: TGTGCCACTGGGACAAGACCGAATACTGAAGCTTTCTTT; CDR3 protein: CATGTRPNTEAFF
D gene: -; J gene: TRBJ1-4; CDR3 length: 16; V gene: TRBV5-8; clone size: -; CDR3 DNA: TGTGCCAGCAGCGGGTTACAGGACGCGGCTAATGAAAAACTGTTTTTT; CDR3 protein: CASSGLQDAANEKLFF
D gene: TRBD2; J gene: TRBJ2-7; CDR3 length: 13; V gene: TRBV30; clone size: -; CDR3 DNA: TGTGCCTGGATTGGGGGGGACCTCTACGAGCAGTACTTC; CDR3 protein: CAWIGGDLYEQYF
D gene: -; J gene: TRBJ1-2; CDR3 length: 13; V gene: TRBV24-1; clone size: once; CDR3 DNA: TGTGCCACCAGTGAGAGAATTAACTATGGCTACACCTTC; CDR3 protein: CATSERINYGYTF
D gene: -; J gene: TRBJ2-2; CDR3 length: 16; V gene: TRBV5-5; clone size: -; CDR3 DNA: TGTGCCAGCAGCTTGGGGTTAGCCCCGAACACCGGGGAGCTGTTTTTT; CDR3 protein: CASSLGLAPNTGELFF
D gene: -; J gene: TRBJ2-5; CDR3 length: 11; V gene: TRBV25-1; clone size: -; CDR3 DNA: TGTGCCAGCAGCCCCAGGGAGACCCAGTACTTC; CDR3 protein: CASSPRETQYF
D gene: -; J gene: TRBJ1-2; CDR3 length: 14; V gene: TRBV5-1; clone size: -; CDR3 DNA: TGCGCCAGCAGCTCCCAGGGTGGTAACTATGGCTACACCTTC; CDR3 protein: CASSSQGGNYGYTF